The clone carrying this T cell receptor beta chain was counted at least ten times. The antigen remains undetermined. These data belong to a study of early T cells in non-severe SARS-CoV-2 infection. Study overall: The sequenced material was bulk RNA from unsorted whole blood, and its chains were unpaired.

Findings and limits, study-wide: Missing private and CD4 specificities, VDJdb matching favored anti-spike CD8 responses.

This CDR3 has 11 residues. J gave up 5 bases and V 3 bases, and 0 bases lay outside the gene matches. Germline V CDR1 and CDR2: DFQATT, SNEGSKA (reference sequence). Attachment of unique molecular identifiers to individual cDNA molecules was performed. Using its own MiXCR run on the 5' RACE reads, TCRdb lists one record per CDR3 protein. Of more than 45,000 distinct CDR3 sequences in the sample, around 11% were seen once. V usage is TRBV20-1 and J usage is TRBJ2-7, with 8 bases fitting TRBD2. This TCR came from an adult who was a healthcare worker with PCR-confirmed SARS-CoV-2 infection or an uninfected control (not recorded which). The source material was whole blood. The CDR3 protein is CSARGLDEQYF. CDR3 nucleotide sequence: TGCAGTGCTAGGGGACTAGACGAGCAGTACTTC.